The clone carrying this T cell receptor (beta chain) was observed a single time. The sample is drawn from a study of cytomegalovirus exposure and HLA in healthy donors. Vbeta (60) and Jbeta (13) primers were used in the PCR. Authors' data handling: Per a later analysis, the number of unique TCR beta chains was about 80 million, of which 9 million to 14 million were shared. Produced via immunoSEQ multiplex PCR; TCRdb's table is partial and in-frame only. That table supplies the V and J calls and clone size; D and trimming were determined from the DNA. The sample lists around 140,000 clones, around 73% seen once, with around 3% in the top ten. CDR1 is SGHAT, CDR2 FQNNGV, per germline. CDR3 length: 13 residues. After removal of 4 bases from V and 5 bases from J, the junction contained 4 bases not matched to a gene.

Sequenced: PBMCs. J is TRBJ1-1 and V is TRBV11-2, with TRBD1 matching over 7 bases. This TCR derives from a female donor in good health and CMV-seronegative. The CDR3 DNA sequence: TGTGCCAGCAGCTCGGGACAGCGGACTGAAGCTTTCTTT. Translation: CASSSGQRTEAFF. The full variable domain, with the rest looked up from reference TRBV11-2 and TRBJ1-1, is EAGVAQSPRYKIIEKRQSVAFWCNPISGHATLYWYQQILGQGPKLLIQFQNNGVVDDSQLPKDRFSAERLKGVDSTLKIQPAKLEDSAVYLCASSSGQRTEAFFGQGTRLTVV.